Listed here is a single T cell receptor (beta chain). This clonotype was counted once. The specificity of this receptor is unknown. Base-call qualities are not available, and no considerably larger clone is one nucleotide away. A single read is weak support. These data are taken from a study of Graves' ophthalmopathy and Graves' hyperthyroidism (dated by TCRdb to 2016 to 2019). Turning to the overall study: A patient counted as having stable hyperthyroidism if there was no progression to ophthalmopathy within 18 months of follow-up. To tell Graves' ophthalmopathy apart from Graves' hyperthyroidism, and to predict which patients would progress to ophthalmopathy, the study relied on TCR beta repertoire signatures. In total, under 150 blood samples were TCR-sequenced: around 42 ophthalmopathy, approximately 80 hyperthyroidism and 17 hyperthyroidism-to-ophthalmopathy patients. To explore V-J signatures that separate ophthalmopathy from hyperthyroidism, a discovery set of 95 to 100 patients was enrolled, consisting of 43 with ophthalmopathy and around 57 with stable hyperthyroidism. The independent validation cohort included about 19 hyperthyroidism patients plus 17 patients who later progressed from hyperthyroidism to ophthalmopathy. In about six hyperthyroidism patients, T-cell repertoires of thyroid tissue and blood were compared. Following sample collection, hyperthyroidism patients were given methimazole at a starting dose of 30 mg daily, and ophthalmopathy patients were given high-dose intravenous methylprednisolone. The full study reports these points: The 13-signature model separated ophthalmopathy from stable hyperthyroidism with over 85% sensitivity and 81% to 82% specificity in cross-validation, and 80%/75% in the test set. In validation, the model predicted ophthalmopathy progression with more than 70% sensitivity and about 77% specificity; 12 predicted patients were CT-confirmed with GO in a median of approximately 6.5 months. Most of the expanded thyroid clonotypes with a frequency above 0.001 were also detected in blood, and it was suggested that the thyroid immune response may be reflected by blood repertoires. No statistical method was used to predetermine the sample size, and group allocation was not hidden from the investigators.

Hyperthyroidism patients were newly diagnosed, were aged 18 to 65 years, and had a disease duration under 2 months. Anyone with other autoimmune diseases, uncontrolled infections, pregnancy or lactation was excluded from the study. Diagnosis was based on clinical symptoms, serum thyroxine, TRAb, thyroid ultrasound and orbital computed tomography. Total RNA was extracted using Trizol reagent, and RNA quality was checked on an Agilent 2100 Bioanalyzer. For repertoire sequencing, TCR beta CDR3 regions were amplified from RNA transcripts. The first round was an RT-PCR using HTBI primers with the Qiagen OneStep RT-PCR kit, and this first round was followed by a second-round multiplex PCR, then size selection and purification. The libraries underwent paired-end sequencing with 100 bp reads on an Illumina HiSeq2000. Turning to the authors' computational methods: SOAPnuke was used for read processing, and reads with adapters, uncalled bases, a mean Phred below 15, or no exact constant-primer or identifier match were discarded. COPE v1.2.5 was used to merge high-quality paired reads. Unique nucleotide sequences were defined as clonotypes and aligned to IMGT TRB V, D and J references using MiTCR v1.1. The analysis was limited to V-J combinations with a frequency above 0.0001, which together covered about 99% of repertoires. For each V-J combination, a TCR clonal expansion and chaos score was defined as F50 clonal expansion divided by the chaos observed in the TCRdist matrix. Welch's t-statistics and random forest were used to reduce the features to about a dozen V-J combinations, which were then used as input to a naive Bayes classifier. The Morisita-Horn index was used to measure how similar the thyroid and blood repertoires were. The public reads were reanalyzed by TCRdb: fastp trimming at Q25, MiXCR alignment, in-frame beta chains only. Here each entry gathers all rows of one CDR3 protein and keeps the most common genes and DNA. Clone size and V and J calls follow TCRdb, not the original study. The sample includes approximately 1.2 million distinct CDR3 sequences, with about 35% observed a single time. The ten largest clones add up to 11% of the sample.

The CDR3 holds 14 amino acids from the cysteine to the phenylalanine. CDR3 DNA only is kept here, 42 bases in frame from base 1. From a lookup of the germline V gene (reference sequence), CDR1 and CDR2 are SEHNR and FQNEAQ. Clipping removes 8 bases from V and 8 bases from J, with 12 as the unmatched junction base count. Sequencing was carried out using peripheral blood or thyroid tissue (not recorded which). Rearrangement joined TRBV7-9 to TRBJ1-1, with 9 bases in between that match TRBD1. The receptor was derived from an adult man with Graves' hyperthyroidism. CDR3 sequence: CASGSDRGLGEAFF. The DNA is TGTGCCAGCGGCTCGGACAGGGGATTGGGGGAAGCTTTCTTT.